A single sample gave rise to the 20 T cell receptor beta chains below, sequenced in a study of T cell changes during pregnancy in multiple sclerosis. Only in-frame clones appear in the TCRdb table, and some are missing; sequencing was by immunoSEQ multiplex PCR. The repertoire holds 40,000 to 45,000 clones, with approximately 92% as singletons. The sequencing sample was made of peripheral blood. These receptors were obtained from a female donor with multiple sclerosis, enrolled in a pregnancy study.

The chain carries TRBV27 and TRBJ2-3; the D is unclear. In germline, CDR1 is MNHEY, CDR2 SMNVEV (reference sequence). Trimming stripped 3 bases from V and 1 base from J, with 11 bases between. The CDR3 runs to 15 residues. Here the CDR3 reads CASSLYYQGTDTQYF. CDR3 DNA: TGTGCCAGCAGTTTGTACTACCAGGGCACAGATACGCAGTATTTT.

The chain employs TRBV5-4 and TRBJ1-1, with D tentatively TRBD1 (5 bases). In germline, CDR1 is SGHNT, CDR2 YYREEE (reference sequence). V lost 2 bases to trimming and J lost 6 bases, with 8 bases between them. This CDR3 comprises 12 residues. The CDR3 loop reads CASSFGTPEAFF. The CDR3 DNA sequence: TGTGCCAGCAGCTTCGGGACTCCTGAAGCTTTCTTT.

The chain combines TRBV2 with TRBJ1-5, with 7 bases identical to TRBD1. CDR1 and CDR2 from the germline V gene are SNHLY and FYNNEI. The CDR3 is made up of 11 amino acids. V lost 8 bases and J lost 11; bases outside the gene matches: 6. CDR3 amino acids: CASGDSTAQHF. The CDR3 DNA reads TGTGCCAGCGGGGACAGCACGGCCCAGCATTTT. The variable domain in full, with the rest retrieved from reference TRBV2 and TRBJ1-5, is EPEVTQTPSHQVTQMGQEVILRCVPISNHLYFYWYRQILGQKVEFLVSFYNNEISEKSEIFDDQFSVERPDGSNFTLKIRSTKLEDSAMYFCASGDSTAQHFGDGTRLSIL.

This sequence joins TRBV28 and TRBJ1-5; 9 bases fit TRBD1. J gave up 4 bases and V 6 bases, and 4 bases lay outside the gene matches. Germline CDR1 reads MDHEN; CDR2 reads SYDVKM. The CDR3 contains 14 residues. The CDR3, as DNA: TGTGCCAGCAGGTCGACAGGGGGGAATCAGCCCCAGCATTTT. Amino acids: CASRSTGGNQPQHF.

The V and J genes are TRBV7-9 and TRBJ2-7; no reliable D call. Looked up from germline, CDR1 is SEHNR and CDR2 is FQNEAQ (reference sequence). The CDR3 consists of 13 residues. Trimming took off 3 bases at V and 3 bases at J, with 9 bases between the two ends. CDR3 residues: CASSFQASYEQYF. In DNA, the CDR3 is TGTGCCAGCAGCTTTCAGGCCAGCTACGAGCAGTACTTC.

The chain links TRBV30 to TRBJ2-1; 12 nucleotides match TRBD2. V lost 4 bases to trimming and J lost 10 bases; unmatched junction nucleotides: 11. Per germline, CDR1 GTSNPN and CDR2 SVGIG (reference sequence). CDR3 length equals 15 residues. The CDR3 loop is CAWTEGTSGREEQFF. The CDR3 DNA reads as TGTGCCTGGACCGAGGGGACTAGCGGGCGAGAAGAGCAGTTCTTC.

The chain employs TRBV30 and TRBJ1-2; D gene ambiguous. The germline V gene encodes CDR1 GTSNPN and CDR2 SVGIG (reference sequence). Trimming left V 0 bases short and J 0 bases short, with 11 bases between. This CDR3 contains 15 residues. CDR3 DNA sequence: TGTGCCTGGAGTGTTCGGTTGGCAGCTAACTATGGCTACACCTTC. It specifies CAWSVRLAANYGYTF.

Only one count was recorded for this clone. The V call is TRBV11-1, the J call TRBJ2-5; no definite D call. CDR1 SGHAT and CDR2 FQDESV come from the germline V gene (reference sequence). The CDR3 length is 16 residues. The germline V and J ends were trimmed by 4 bases and 0 bases, with 15 bases remaining between them. CDR3 protein: CASSSGRNLNQETQYF. The CDR3 DNA follows: TGTGCCAGCAGCTCTGGACGGAACCTCAACCAAGAGACCCAGTACTTC.

This sequence joins TRBV13 and TRBJ1-1; D is perhaps TRBD1 (6 bases). CDR1 PRHDT and CDR2 FYEKMQ come from the germline V gene (reference sequence). V was clipped by 1 base and J by 1 base, with 16 bases between them. CDR3 length: 17 amino acids. In DNA form, the CDR3 reads TGTGCCAGCAGCTTAGTCAGGGGTACAGGCCCGAACACTGAAGCTTTCTTT. Its translation is CASSLVRGTGPNTEAFF. The whole variable domain, filled in from reference TRBV13 and TRBJ1-1, reads AAGVIQSPRHLIKEKRETATLKCYPIPRHDTVYWYQQGPGQDPQFLISFYEKMQSDKGSIPDRFSAQQFSDYHSELNMSSLELGDSALYFCASSLVRGTGPNTEAFFGQGTRLTVV.

This clone was seen only once. This chain uses TRBV9 with TRBJ2-5, with D tentatively TRBD2 (6 bases). Trimming removed 4 bases from V and 4 bases from J, with 17 bases in between. Germline V gene data show CDR1 as SGDLS and CDR2 as YYNGEE. This CDR3 contains 15 residues. In DNA, the CDR3 is TGTGCCAGCAGCCCCGGGGCGGGGCGGGCAGAGACCCAGTACTTC. Translation: CASSPGAGRAETQYF.

The rearrangement joins TRBV7-9 to TRBJ2-6; D tentatively fits TRBD1 or TRBD2 (5 bases each). The length of the CDR3 is 18 residues. Trimming removed 1 base from V and 1 base from J, with 14 bases in between. The germline V gene encodes CDR1 SEHNR and CDR2 FQNEAQ (reference sequence). CDR3 sequence (DNA): TGTGCCAGCAGCTTAGAGGGCGCTTGGGGGTCTGGGGCCAACGTCCTGACTTTC. The encoded protein is CASSLEGAWGSGANVLTF.

J is TRBJ2-7 and V is TRBV2, with 8 positions matching TRBD1. V shed 6 bases, J shed 2 bases, and the junction held 9 bases outside the gene matches. The CDR3 contains 15 residues. Per the germline V gene, CDR1 is SNHLY and CDR2 is FYNNEI. CDR3 DNA sequence: TGTGCCAGCAGCCCTTGGAGGGGACAGGCCTACGAGCAGTACTTC. Encoded protein: CASSPWRGQAYEQYF.

This chain uses TRBV5-1 with TRBJ1-1, with TRBD1 matching over 7 bases. Germline lookup yields CDR1 SGHRS and CDR2 YFSETQ. Unmatched junction bases numbered 10, after V lost 0 bases and J lost 2 bases. CDR3 length equals 17 residues. CDR3 sequence: CASSLGRGGPINTEAFF. In DNA form, the CDR3 reads TGCGCCAGCAGCTTGGGGCGAGGGGGCCCAATAAACACTGAAGCTTTCTTT.

The chain employs TRBV2 and TRBJ2-1; 9 nucleotides align to TRBD1. The CDR3 is 15 residues long. CDR1 and CDR2 from the germline V gene are SNHLY and FYNNEI. Losses at the gene ends were 8 bases for V and 7 bases for J; bases not matched to a gene: 12. CDR3 residues: CASFARTGVKNEQFF. The CDR3 nucleotides are TGTGCCAGCTTTGCGAGGACAGGGGTAAAAAATGAGCAGTTCTTC.

The chain has TRBV19 and TRBJ2-1, with TRBD2 identical over 11 bases. The J segment lost 8 bases and the V segment lost 1 base, leaving 10 bases of the junction unmatched. The length of the CDR3 is 17 residues. Germline V gives CDR1 LNHDA, CDR2 SQIVND (reference sequence). The CDR3 DNA reads as TGTGCCAGTAGTATAGCTTCTACTAGCGGGAGTCGGCATGAGCAGTTCTTC. This sequence encodes CASSIASTSGSRHEQFF.

There are a few counts of this clone. The gene calls are TRBV27 and TRBJ1-2; the D gene is possibly TRBD1 (6 bases). Germline V gene data show CDR1 as MNHEY and CDR2 as SMNVEV (reference sequence). This CDR3 region has 15 residues. V lost 0 bases and J lost 6, with 14 bases in between. CDR3 region: CASSLSFTGNHGYTF. CDR3 nucleotide sequence: TGTGCCAGCAGTTTATCCTTTACAGGGAACCATGGCTACACCTTC.

The chain employs TRBV7-2 and TRBJ2-5; no clear D gene. The V end was cut by 4 bases, the J end by 4 bases, with 10 bases between. CDR3 length: 13 amino acids. The germline CDR1 and CDR2 sequences are SGHTA and FQGNSA. The CDR3 sequence: CASSSGRVETQYF. DNA of the CDR3: TGTGCCAGCAGCTCTGGTCGGGTAGAGACCCAGTACTTC.

The rearrangement uses TRBV7-2 and TRBJ2-3; no definite D call. CDR1 and CDR2 (germline): SGHTA, FQGNSA. Trimming pared 4 bases from V and 2 bases from J, leaving 4 bases between. This CDR3 contains 12 residues. The DNA for the CDR3 is TGTGCCAGCAGCTCCTACACAGATACGCAGTATTTT. It translates to CASSSYTDTQYF.

This clone has only a few counts. The chain links TRBV11-2 to TRBJ2-3; weak D call: TRBD2 (5 bases). There are 15 residues in the CDR3. Per germline, CDR1 SGHAT and CDR2 FQNNGV. The V end was cut by 5 bases, the J end by 3 bases, with 15 bases between. CDR3 amino acids: CASSHGNKGTDTQYF. CDR3 sequence (DNA): TGTGCCAGCAGCCACGGGAACAAGGGAACAGATACGCAGTATTTT.

The chain links TRBV7-3 to TRBJ2-1, with D uncertain. Germline lookup yields CDR1 SGHTA and CDR2 FQGTGA. CDR3 length: 13 amino acids. V was pared by 3 bases and J by 6 bases, with 9 bases between. CDR3 nucleotides: TGTGCCAGCAGCTTGACAAGTACCAATGAGCAGTTCTTC. Protein sequence: CASSLTSTNEQFF.